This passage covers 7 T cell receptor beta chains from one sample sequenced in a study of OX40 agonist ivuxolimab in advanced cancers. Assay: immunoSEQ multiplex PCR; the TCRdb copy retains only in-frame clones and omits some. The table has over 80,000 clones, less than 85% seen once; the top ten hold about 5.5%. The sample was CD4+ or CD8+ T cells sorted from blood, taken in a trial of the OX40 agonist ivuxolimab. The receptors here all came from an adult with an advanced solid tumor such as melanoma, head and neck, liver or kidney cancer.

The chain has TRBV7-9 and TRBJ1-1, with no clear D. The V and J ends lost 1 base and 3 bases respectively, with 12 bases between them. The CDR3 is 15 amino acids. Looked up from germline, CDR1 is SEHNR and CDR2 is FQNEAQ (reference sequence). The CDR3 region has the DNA TGTGCCAGCAGCTTAGGAGAGAGCCGGGACACTGAAGCTTTCTTT. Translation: CASSLGESRDTEAFF.

This chain's CDR3 is CASSLSGWSYNEQFF. The CDR3 DNA reads as TGTGCCAGCAGCTTATCTGGGTGGTCCTACAATGAGCAGTTCTTC. The V and J genes are TRBV11-2 and TRBJ2-1, with D hard to call. The V end lost 2 bases, the J end lost 1 base, and 9 bases lay between the germline ends. The germline CDR1 and CDR2 sequences are SGHAT and FQNNGV. This CDR3 region has 15 residues.

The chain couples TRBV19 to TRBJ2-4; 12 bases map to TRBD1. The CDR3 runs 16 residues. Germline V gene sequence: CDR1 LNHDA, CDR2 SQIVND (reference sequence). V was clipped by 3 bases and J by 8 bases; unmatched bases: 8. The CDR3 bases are TGTGCCAGTAGTATCTCCGGGACAGGGGGCTACGACATTCAGTACTTC. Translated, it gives CASSISGTGGYDIQYF.

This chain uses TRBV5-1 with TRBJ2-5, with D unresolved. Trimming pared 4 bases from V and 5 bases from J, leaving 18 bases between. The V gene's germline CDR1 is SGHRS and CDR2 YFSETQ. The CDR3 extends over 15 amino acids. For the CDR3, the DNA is TGCGCCAGCAGCCTCGTGGGGTCCCCTGGGGAGACCCAGTACTTC. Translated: CASSLVGSPGETQYF.

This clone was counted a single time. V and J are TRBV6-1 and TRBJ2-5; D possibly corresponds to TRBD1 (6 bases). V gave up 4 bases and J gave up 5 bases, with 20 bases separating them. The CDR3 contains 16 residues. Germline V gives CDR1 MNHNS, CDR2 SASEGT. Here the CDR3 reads CASSASKTGVKETQYF. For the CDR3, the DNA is TGTGCCAGCAGTGCGTCCAAGACAGGTGTGAAGGAGACCCAGTACTTC.

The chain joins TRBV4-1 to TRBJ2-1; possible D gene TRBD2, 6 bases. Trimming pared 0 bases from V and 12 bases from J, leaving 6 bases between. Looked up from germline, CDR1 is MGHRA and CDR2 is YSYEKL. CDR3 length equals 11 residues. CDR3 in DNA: TGCGCCAGCAGCCAAGAGGGGGGGCAGTTCTTC. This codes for CASSQEGGQFF.

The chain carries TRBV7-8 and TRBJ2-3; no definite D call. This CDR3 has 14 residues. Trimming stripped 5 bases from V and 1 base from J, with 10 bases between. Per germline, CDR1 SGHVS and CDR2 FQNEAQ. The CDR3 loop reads CASSPNAGTDTQYF. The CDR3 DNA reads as TGTGCCAGCAGCCCGAATGCAGGCACAGATACGCAGTATTTT.